These 7 T cell receptor beta chains were all obtained from the same sample, sequenced in a study of cytomegalovirus exposure and HLA in healthy donors. The PCR ran on 60 Vbeta and 13 Jbeta primers. Sequenced by immunoSEQ multiplex PCR; TCRdb stores in-frame clones only, minus some. The sample carries 150,000 to 200,000 clones, over 65% recorded once. The specimen was PBMCs. All receptors derive from a woman between 40 and 50 years old in good health and CMV-seronegative.

This chain joins TRBV6-6 and TRBJ1-1; 11 nucleotides align to TRBD1. V shed 6 bases, J shed 5 bases, and the junction held 8 bases outside the gene matches. Germline lookup yields CDR1 MNHNY and CDR2 SVGAGI (reference sequence). This CDR3 contains 15 residues. The CDR3 loop is CASRPGQGAGTEAFF. CDR3 coding DNA: TGTGCCAGCAGACCCGGACAGGGGGCGGGAACTGAAGCTTTCTTT.

This clone has a count of ten or more. The gene calls are TRBV6-5 and TRBJ1-1; D possibly corresponds to TRBD1 (5 bases). There are 15 residues in the CDR3. The germline V and J ends were trimmed by 7 bases and 0 bases, with 15 bases remaining between them. Germline values: CDR1 MNHEY, CDR2 SVGAGI. DNA of the CDR3: TGTGCCAGCATCCTAGGACGGGGGATGAACACTGAAGCTTTCTTT. This translates into CASILGRGMNTEAFF.

The rearrangement uses TRBV5-6 and TRBJ2-1; the match to TRBD1 covers 11 bases. Losses at the gene ends were 3 bases for V and 8 bases for J; bases not matched to a gene: 7. The CDR3 has 15 residues. Germline CDR1 SGHDT, CDR2 YYEEEE. CDR3 residues: CASSWTGGSLHEQFF. The CDR3 coding sequence is TGTGCCAGCAGCTGGACAGGGGGCAGTCTACATGAGCAGTTCTTC.

The V call is TRBV16, the J call TRBJ1-5, with 9 bases identical to TRBD1. This CDR3 is built from 16 residues. V was pared by 0 bases and J by 8 bases, with 8 bases of the junction left unmatched. Germline CDR1 and CDR2: KGHSY and FQNENV. In DNA, the CDR3 is TGTGCCAGCAGCCAATCGGGACAGGGCGTCAGTAAGCCCCAGCATTTT. Translating it yields CASSQSGQGVSKPQHF. Full variable domain (outside the CDR3, taken from reference TRBV16 and TRBJ1-5): GEEVAQTPKHLVRGEGQKAKLYCAPIKGHSYVFWYQQVLKNEFKFLISFQNENVFDETGMPKERFSAKCLPNSPCSLEIQATKLEDSAVYFCASSQSGQGVSKPQHFGDGTRLSIL.

V gene TRBV2 combines with J gene TRBJ2-3; TRBD1 aligns across 7 bases. Trimming removed 0 bases from V and 8 bases from J; junction bases left unmatched: 5. Germline CDR1 and CDR2: SNHLY and FYNNEI. The CDR3 is 14 amino acids. DNA of the CDR3: TGTGCCAGCAGTGAAGCCACAGGGGCAGGTACGCAGTATTTT. It codes for CASSEATGAGTQYF. Based on the CDR3 plus reference TRBV2 and TRBJ2-3, the full variable domain is EPEVTQTPSHQVTQMGQEVILRCVPISNHLYFYWYRQILGQKVEFLVSFYNNEISEKSEIFDDQFSVERPDGSNFTLKIRSTKLEDSAMYFCASSEATGAGTQYFGPGTRLTVL.

V is TRBV7-9 and J is TRBJ1-1, with D maybe TRBD1 (6 bases). This CDR3 is built from 16 residues. From germline, CDR1 is SEHNR and CDR2 FQNEAQ (reference sequence). V lost 5 bases and J 4 bases, leaving 20 bases between the germline ends. The CDR3 is CASSPQGPGSGTEAFF. In DNA form, the CDR3 reads TGTGCCAGCAGCCCACAGGGCCCCGGCTCGGGCACTGAAGCTTTCTTT.

The chain combines TRBV5-8 with TRBJ2-5; D might be TRBD2 (6 bases). CDR3 size: 14 residues. The germline gives CDR1 SGHTS, CDR2 YDEGEE. Trimming stripped 4 bases from V and 7 bases from J, with 17 bases between. CDR3 protein: CASSTWDFGGTQYF. In DNA form, the CDR3 reads TGTGCCAGCAGCACGTGGGACTTCGGGGGGACCCAGTACTTC.